Shown below are 27 T cell receptor beta chains from a single sample sequenced in a study of metastatic and nonmetastatic thyroid tumors. MiXCR was used by TCRdb to re-call the PCR reads. The table records approximately 60,000 clones, 25% to 30% of them present only once. Every patient underwent thyroid surgery untreated. Sequencing was carried out using blood. The receptors were gathered from a female donor with papillary thyroid cancer or a benign thyroid nodule (not recorded which). Some clones in this sample may be carry-over from other donors' samples.

The chain couples TRBV7-3 to TRBJ2-3, with 8 bases aligning to TRBD1. V dropped 5 bases and J dropped 4; count of bases not matched to a gene: 8. Germline V gene sequence: CDR1 SGHTA, CDR2 FQGTGA. CDR3 size: 15 residues. The CDR3 DNA reads TGTGCCAGCAGCCCCGACAGGGGAGTAGCAGATACGCAGTATTTT. Protein sequence: CASSPDRGVADTQYF.

The chain uses TRBV4-2 and TRBJ2-1, with 9 bases identical to TRBD2. Germline V gives CDR1 LGHNA, CDR2 YNFKEQ. The J segment lost 5 bases and the V segment lost 3 bases, leaving 5 bases of the junction unmatched. CDR3 length equals 15 residues. The DNA of the CDR3 is TGTGCCAGCAGCCAGGGACTAGCAGAAGACAATGAGCAGTTCTTC. This codes for CASSQGLAEDNEQFF.

This clone was seen repeatedly, ten times or more. The CDR3 DNA reads as TGTGCCAGCAGTTACTCGATGGACAGCTACGAGCAGTACTTC. Protein sequence: CASSYSMDSYEQYF. The chain uses TRBV6-6 and TRBJ2-7; D possibly corresponds to TRBD1 (6 bases). CDR1 is MNHNY, CDR2 SVGAGI, per germline (reference sequence). The CDR3 extends over 14 amino acids. Deletions cut 0 bases from V and 3 bases from J, with 9 bases between.

This clone appeared once. CDR3 sequence (DNA): TGTGCCTGGAACCTGGACAGGGGCTACGAGCAGTACTTC. Translating it yields CAWNLDRGYEQYF. The chain combines TRBV30 with TRBJ2-7; 9 bases align to TRBD1. The germline CDR1 and CDR2 sequences are GTSNPN and SVGIG (reference sequence). The ends lost 4 bases at V and 3 bases at J; junction bases unmatched: 4. The CDR3 is 13 amino acids.

The chain couples TRBV20-1 to TRBJ2-3; 14 nucleotides agree with TRBD2. The CDR3 consists of 17 residues. With V trimmed by 5 bases and J by 5 bases, 12 bases remained unmatched. CDR1 and CDR2 from the germline V gene are DFQATT and SNEGSKA (reference sequence). This CDR3 reads CSALTPHGTSGRDTQYF. In DNA form, the CDR3 reads TGCAGTGCTCTTACGCCCCACGGGACTAGCGGGAGAGATACGCAGTATTTT.

CDR3 amino acids: CSARKADGNTIYF. The CDR3 DNA is TGCAGTGCTAGGAAGGCGGATGGAAACACCATATATTTT. V is TRBV20-1 and J is TRBJ1-3; D gene uncertain. Germline assignment: CDR1 DFQATT and CDR2 SNEGSKA (reference sequence). The CDR3 is made up of 13 amino acids. The ends were cut back, 3 bases at V and 3 bases at J, with 9 bases in the middle.

This clone was seen only a few times. This chain connects TRBV6-2 or TRBV6-3 to TRBJ2-7, with 8 nucleotides matching TRBD2. The junction had 8 bases not matched to a gene; V was cut back by 6 bases and J by 4 bases. The germline gives CDR1 MNHEY, CDR2 SVGEGT. CDR3 length: 14 amino acids. DNA of the CDR3: TGTGCCAGCAGCCAGCGGGAGAATGCGTACGAGCAGTACTTC. Its protein is CASSQRENAYEQYF.

This clone was picked up many times. The chain carries TRBV2 and TRBJ2-2, with 7 bases fitting TRBD2. Germline-derived CDR1 and CDR2 are SNHLY and FYNNEI. Losses at the gene ends were 6 bases for V and 4 bases for J; bases not matched to a gene: 2. This CDR3 has 13 residues. CDR3 DNA: TGTGCCAGCAGGGGAGGGGTCACCGGGGAGCTGTTTTTT. It codes for CASRGGVTGELFF.

This sequence joins TRBV2 and TRBJ2-3; D gene ambiguous. Germline V gene lookup returns CDR1 SNHLY and CDR2 FYNNEI. Trimming removed 1 base at V and 3 bases at J, with 14 bases between. The CDR3 runs 16 residues. CDR3 residues: CASSEVVSKLTDTQYF. The CDR3 DNA reads TGTGCCAGCAGTGAAGTAGTTAGCAAGTTGACAGATACGCAGTATTTT.

The chain combines TRBV6-4 with TRBJ2-2; D is unresolved. Trimming shortened V by 4 bases and J by 3 bases, and 9 bases separated the two germline ends. The CDR3 spans 14 residues. Germline CDR1 MRHNA, CDR2 SNTAGT. The CDR3, as DNA: TGTGCCAGCAGTGGGGGAACGGACACCGGGGAGCTGTTTTTT. It yields the protein CASSGGTDTGELFF.

The V gene is TRBV6-1, the J gene TRBJ2-3; TRBD1 matches at 7 bases. Trimming took 10 bases from V and 4 from J; bases not matched to a gene: 11. Germline V gene data show CDR1 as MNHNS and CDR2 as SASEGT. The CDR3 extends over 14 amino acids. As DNA, the CDR3 is TGTGCCATCACCGGGACAGCAGATGCAGATACGCAGTATTTT. Its translation is CAITGTADADTQYF.

The CDR3 DNA is TGTGCCAGCAGCCACTCCGGGACAGGGTACTACGAGCAGTACTTC. This codes for CASSHSGTGYYEQYF. The chain couples TRBV7-9 to TRBJ2-7; TRBD1 matches at 9 bases. V dropped 5 bases and J dropped 3; count of bases not matched to a gene: 8. The CDR3 has 15 residues. The germline CDR1 and CDR2 sequences are SEHNR and FQNEAQ (reference sequence).

The CDR3 loop reads CASSAGQGLIGELFF. In DNA, the CDR3 is TGTGCCAGCAGCGCGGGACAGGGGCTCATCGGGGAGCTGTTTTTT. The V and J genes are TRBV6-1 and TRBJ2-2, with 10 bases fitting TRBD1. With V trimmed by 6 bases and J by 7 bases, 8 bases remained unmatched. The germline V gene has CDR1 MNHNS and CDR2 SASEGT. This CDR3 is 15 amino acids long.

The rearrangement joins TRBV6-1 to TRBJ2-5; D unclear. The CDR3 is made up of 13 amino acids. CDR1 and CDR2 from the germline V gene are MNHNS and SASEGT. The germline V and J ends were trimmed by 3 bases and 7 bases, with 12 bases remaining between them. The CDR3 sequence is CASSEDLGGTQYF. The CDR3 nucleotides are TGTGCCAGCAGTGAGGATCTGGGTGGGACCCAGTACTTC.

This clone was picked up a small number of times. V gene TRBV19 combines with J gene TRBJ2-2, with no clear D. Between the trimmed V and J ends, which lost 2 bases and 2 bases, there was a span of 0 bases. Germline V gene data show CDR1 as LNHDA and CDR2 as SQIVND (reference sequence). The CDR3 sequence is 12 residues long. CDR3 sequence (DNA): TGTGCCAGTAGTATAAACACCGGGGAGCTGTTTTTT. This translates into CASSINTGELFF.

This clone was counted a few times. One junction end does not reproduce the germline sequence, and a read error may be involved. The CDR3 sequence: CASSLSNSGSKDEHFF. The CDR3 DNA follows: TGTGCCAGCAGTTTATCAAATAGCGGGAGTAAGGATGAGCATTTCTTC. The chain has TRBV27 and TRBJ2-1; 9 positions match TRBD2. The CDR3 sequence is 16 residues long. Germline values: CDR1 MNHEY, CDR2 SMNVEV (reference sequence).

The chain carries TRBV28 and TRBJ1-5, with D perhaps matching TRBD1 (6 bases). Trimming cost V 6 bases and J 7 bases, with 16 bases left between them. The germline CDR1 and CDR2 sequences are MDHEN and SYDVKM. The CDR3 is made up of 14 amino acids. CDR3 sequence reads: CASSGGQGGQPQHF. CDR3 nucleotide sequence: TGTGCCAGCAGCGGGGGCCAGGGAGGCCAGCCCCAGCATTTT.

This clone occurred a few times. The V and J genes are TRBV28 and TRBJ1-1; D is perhaps TRBD1 (5 bases). V lost 7 bases and J 9 bases, leaving 21 bases between the germline ends. The germline gives CDR1 MDHEN, CDR2 SYDVKM. This CDR3 spans 14 amino acids. CDR3 protein: CASITQGGRPKAFF. Here the CDR3 DNA reads TGTGCCAGCATCACCCAGGGTGGTCGCCCCAAAGCTTTCTTT.

The chain links TRBV11-2 to TRBJ2-7; weak D call: TRBD2 (5 bases). Per germline, CDR1 SGHAT and CDR2 FQNNGV. Trimming removed 5 bases at V and 6 bases at J, with 14 bases between. The CDR3 has 13 amino acids. The CDR3 DNA reads as TGTGCCAGCAGCAATATGGACGGAGGCGAGCAGTACTTC. Its translation is CASSNMDGGEQYF.

This clone was counted a few times. V is TRBV11-2 and J is TRBJ2-1; perhaps TRBD1 as D (5 bases). Germline assignment: CDR1 SGHAT and CDR2 FQNNGV. With 5 bases removed from V and 7 bases from J, the gap between germline ends came to 6 bases. The CDR3 spans 11 residues. In DNA, the CDR3 is TGTGCCAGCAGCCCAGGGAATGAGCAGTTCTTC. Protein: CASSPGNEQFF.

This clone was observed once. Since a much larger clone is just one base distant, this may be a read error. Distinct nucleotide sequences in the sample also encode this CDR3. The genes are TRBV2 and TRBJ2-7; D tentatively reads TRBD1 or TRBD2 (5 bases each). V was shortened by 8 bases and J by 9 bases, with 23 bases between the two germline ends. The CDR3 is 14 amino acids. Looked up from germline, CDR1 is SNHLY and CDR2 is FYNNEI. The CDR3: CASREGMGSIVQYF. CDR3 in DNA: TGTGCCAGCCGCGAGGGGATGGGAAGTATCGTGCAGTACTTC.

This clone appeared many times. The chain employs TRBV6-5 and TRBJ1-3; 10 bases map to TRBD1. The ends lost 0 bases at V and 4 bases at J; junction bases unmatched: 6. CDR3 length equals 17 residues. Per germline, CDR1 MNHEY and CDR2 SVGAGI. CDR3 protein: CASSYSVGQGKGNTIYF. CDR3 coding DNA: TGTGCCAGCAGTTACTCGGTGGGACAGGGGAAAGGAAACACCATATATTTT.

This clone was seen a handful of times. The chain employs TRBV6-1 and TRBJ2-7; D unresolved. The CDR3 runs 13 residues. The V and J ends lost 7 bases and 2 bases respectively, with 12 bases between them. CDR1 is MNHNS, CDR2 SASEGT, per germline. Here the CDR3 reads CASMITAAYEQYF. CDR3 DNA: TGTGCCAGCATGATAACGGCGGCCTACGAGCAGTACTTC.

This sequence joins TRBV6-4 and TRBJ2-7, with D possibly TRBD1 on 5 matching bases. CDR1 MRHNA and CDR2 SNTAGT come from the germline V gene. The germline V and J ends were trimmed by 7 bases and 7 bases, with 23 bases remaining between them. CDR3 length: 15 amino acids. The CDR3 nucleotides read TGTGCCAGCATATACCCGATACAGGTTGCTCGGGAGCAGTACTTC. Amino acid sequence: CASIYPIQVAREQYF.

The table lists this clone with many counts. The genes are TRBV12-3 or TRBV12-4 and TRBJ2-1, with D unresolved. The CDR3 totals 12 residues. The germline V and J ends were trimmed by 3 bases and 6 bases, with 6 bases remaining between them. CDR3 protein: CASSLILNEQFF. For the CDR3, the DNA is TGTGCCAGCAGTTTGATCCTCAATGAGCAGTTCTTC.

The chain couples TRBV4-2 to TRBJ2-7; 7 bases align to TRBD1. V dropped 1 base and J dropped 7; count of bases not matched to a gene: 7. Germline V gene lookup returns CDR1 LGHNA and CDR2 YNFKEQ. The length of the CDR3 is 14 residues. CDR3 residues: CASSQAEGAREQYF. CDR3 in DNA: TGTGCCAGCAGCCAAGCCGAGGGGGCTAGGGAGCAGTACTTC.

This chain joins TRBV12-5 and TRBJ1-5; no clear D. This CDR3 is built from 15 residues. Trimming left V 6 bases short and J 2 bases short, with 14 bases between. Germline V gene sequence: CDR1 LGHNT, CDR2 FRNRAP. The CDR3: CASGSRVVGNQPQHF. In nucleotides, the CDR3 is TGTGCTAGTGGCTCCCGGGTTGTCGGCAATCAGCCCCAGCATTTT. The full variable domain, its missing parts supplied by reference TRBV12-5 and TRBJ1-5, is DARVTQTPRHKVTEMGQEVTMRCQPILGHNTVFWYRQTMMQGLELLAYFRNRAPLDDSGMPKDRFSAEMPDATLATLKIQPSEPRDSAVYFCASGSRVVGNQPQHFGDGTRLSIL.